In this sample, the clone carrying this T cell receptor beta chain turned up once. Its antigen is undetermined. This CDR3 spans 17 amino acids. Trimming pared 5 bases from V and 0 bases from J, leaving 19 bases between. Per the germline V gene, CDR1 is SEHNR and CDR2 is FQNEAQ (reference sequence). The repertoire was sequenced with immunoSEQ multiplex PCR; TCRdb's copy has only in-frame clones and lacks some. The data show approximately 100,000 clones, with 70% to 90% seen just once and about 4.6% held by the top ten. This specimen comes from a study of T cell responses to AZD1222 COVID-19 vaccine. Pooled in the analysis were second doses at about 4 or about 12 weeks. Study observations and caveats: Females outnumbered males among donors, who were mostly white British; clonal diversity was possibly underestimated. Unmutated variant regions are reportedly the target of nearly half of TCRs that are spike-specific. Spike was spanned by vaccine-associated CD4 TCRs, which were dominant at 160-218 and 743-854.

The chain has TRBV7-9 and TRBJ1-2, with D maybe TRBD1 (6 bases). The receptor's source is an adult who received the AZD1222 COVID-19 vaccine. The specimen was peripheral blood, collected 28 days after the second AZD1222 dose. The CDR3 DNA follows: TGTGCCAGCAGCCCCCAACCGGGCAGGGGCCCTAACTATGGCTACACCTTC. Its translation is CASSPQPGRGPNYGYTF.